This TCR beta chain comes out of a study of Ad26.COV2.S vaccination and SARS-CoV-2 variants. This clone has only one observation. Described treatment: about 20 received Ad26.COV2.S at low or high dose, single or two shots; about five received placebo; per-sample allocation not given. Samples came from day 63 after the first vaccine or placebo injection. Donation was by an adult aged 18-55 years who was in Boston. The V gene's germline CDR1 is SGHRS and CDR2 YFSETQ. V gave up 2 bases and J gave up 7 bases; unmatched junction bases: 2. This CDR3 has 13 residues. Only in-frame clones appear in the TCRdb table, and some are missing; sequencing was by immunoSEQ multiplex PCR. This sample has hundreds of thousands of clones; 80% to 90% occur once, and the top ten carry about 10%.

The TCR originated in a person between 18 and 65 years old who received the Ad26.COV2.S COVID-19 vaccine or a placebo. V gene TRBV5-1 combines with J gene TRBJ2-1; 8 bases match TRBD1. The material was peripheral blood, obtained in a trial of Ad26.COV2.S vaccine versus placebo. The CDR3 DNA is TGCGCCAGCAGCTTTCAGGGGGCGAATGAGCAGTTCTTC. Amino acid sequence: CASSFQGANEQFF.